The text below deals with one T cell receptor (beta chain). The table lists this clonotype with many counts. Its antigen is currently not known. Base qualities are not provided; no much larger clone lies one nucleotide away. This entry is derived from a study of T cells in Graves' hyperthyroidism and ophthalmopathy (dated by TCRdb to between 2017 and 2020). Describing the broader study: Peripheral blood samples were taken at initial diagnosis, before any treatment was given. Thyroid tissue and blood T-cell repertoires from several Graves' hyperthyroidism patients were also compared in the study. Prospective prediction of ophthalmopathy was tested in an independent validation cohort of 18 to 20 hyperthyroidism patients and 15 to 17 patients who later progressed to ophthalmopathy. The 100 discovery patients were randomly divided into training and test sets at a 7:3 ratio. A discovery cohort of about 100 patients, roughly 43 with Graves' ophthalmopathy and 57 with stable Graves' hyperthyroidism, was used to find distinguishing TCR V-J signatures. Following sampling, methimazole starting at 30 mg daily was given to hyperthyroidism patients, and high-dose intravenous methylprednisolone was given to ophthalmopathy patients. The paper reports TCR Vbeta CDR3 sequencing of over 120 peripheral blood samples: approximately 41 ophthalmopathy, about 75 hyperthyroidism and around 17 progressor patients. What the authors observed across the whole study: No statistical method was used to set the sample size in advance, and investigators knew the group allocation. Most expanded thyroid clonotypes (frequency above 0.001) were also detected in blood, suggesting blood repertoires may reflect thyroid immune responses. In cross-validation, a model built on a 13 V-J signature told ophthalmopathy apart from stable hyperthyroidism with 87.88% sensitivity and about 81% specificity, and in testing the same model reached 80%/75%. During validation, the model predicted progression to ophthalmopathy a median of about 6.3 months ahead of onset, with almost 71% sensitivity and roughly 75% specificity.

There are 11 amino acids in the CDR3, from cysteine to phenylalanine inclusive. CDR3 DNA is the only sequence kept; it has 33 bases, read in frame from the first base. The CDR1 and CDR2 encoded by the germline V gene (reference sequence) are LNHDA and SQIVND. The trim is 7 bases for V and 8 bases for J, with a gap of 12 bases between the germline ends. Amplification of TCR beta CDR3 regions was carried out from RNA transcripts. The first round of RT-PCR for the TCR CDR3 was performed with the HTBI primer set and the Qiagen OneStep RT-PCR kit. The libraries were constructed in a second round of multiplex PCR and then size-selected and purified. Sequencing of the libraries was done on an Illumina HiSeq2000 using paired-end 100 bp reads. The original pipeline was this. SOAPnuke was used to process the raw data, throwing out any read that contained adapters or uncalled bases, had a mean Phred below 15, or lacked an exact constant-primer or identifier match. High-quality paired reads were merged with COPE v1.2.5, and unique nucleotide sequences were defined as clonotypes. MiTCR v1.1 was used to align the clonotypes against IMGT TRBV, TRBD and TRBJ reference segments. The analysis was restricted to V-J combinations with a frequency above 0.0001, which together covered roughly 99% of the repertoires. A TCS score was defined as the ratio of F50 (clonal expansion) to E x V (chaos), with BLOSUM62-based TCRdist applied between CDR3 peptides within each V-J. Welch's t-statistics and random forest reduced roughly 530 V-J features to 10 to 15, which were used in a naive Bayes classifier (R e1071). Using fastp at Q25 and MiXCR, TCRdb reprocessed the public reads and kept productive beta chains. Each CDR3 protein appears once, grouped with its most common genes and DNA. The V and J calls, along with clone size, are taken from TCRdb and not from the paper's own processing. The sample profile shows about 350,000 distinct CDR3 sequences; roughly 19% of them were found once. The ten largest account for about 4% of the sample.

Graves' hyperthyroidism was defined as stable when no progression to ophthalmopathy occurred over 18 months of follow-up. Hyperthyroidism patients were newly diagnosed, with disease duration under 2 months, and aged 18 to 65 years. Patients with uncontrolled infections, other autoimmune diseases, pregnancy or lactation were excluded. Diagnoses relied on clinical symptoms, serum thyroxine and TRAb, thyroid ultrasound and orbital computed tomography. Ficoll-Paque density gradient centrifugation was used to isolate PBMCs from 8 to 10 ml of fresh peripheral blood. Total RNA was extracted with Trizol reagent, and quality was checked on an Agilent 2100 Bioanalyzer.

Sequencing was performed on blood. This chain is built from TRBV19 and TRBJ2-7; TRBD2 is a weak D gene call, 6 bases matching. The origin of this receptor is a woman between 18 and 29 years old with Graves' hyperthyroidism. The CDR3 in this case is CASKAGRKQYF. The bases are TGTGCCAGTAAGGCGGGGCGGAAGCAGTACTTC.